A selection of T cell receptor beta chains follows, all from one sample in a study of blood T cell repertoires in COVID-19. The protocol was immunoSEQ multiplex PCR, while the TCRdb copy is restricted to in-frame clones and leaves out a portion. The sample consists of a few hundred thousand clones, roughly nine tenths of them appearing once. The specimen was PBMCs or T cells enriched from blood (not recorded which). These receptors originate from a woman in her 30s who had recovered from COVID-19. CDR3s include the opening cysteine and the closing phenylalanine or tryptophan. Each record gives: clone size, V gene, D gene, J gene, CDR3 protein, CDR3 DNA. A D gene is named only where the DNA matches it firmly. Clone size is shown for a subset of rows, as once, few, many or a class of expanded clone.

size: NA
V: TRBV4-1
D: TRBD1
J: TRBJ1-4
CDR3: CASSQAWTGFNEKLFF
DNA: TGCGCCAGCAGCCAAGCTTGGACAGGGTTTAATGAAAAACTGTTTTTT

size: NA
V: TRBV18
D: NA
J: TRBJ1-1
CDR3: CASSPRGGLNTEAFF
DNA: TGTGCCAGCTCACCACGGGGGGGATTGAACACTGAAGCTTTCTTT

size: NA
V: TRBV24-1
D: TRBD1
J: TRBJ2-5
CDR3: CATSDLWDRKETQYF
DNA: TGTGCCACCAGTGATCTGTGGGACAGAAAAGAGACCCAGTACTTC

size: NA
V: TRBV19
D: TRBD1
J: TRBJ2-1
CDR3: CASSISGTGFYNEQFF
DNA: TGTGCCAGTAGTATATCCGGGACAGGGTTCTACAATGAGCAGTTCTTC

size: NA
V: TRBV18
D: TRBD1
J: TRBJ1-4
CDR3: CASSPASLGGPEKLFF
DNA: TGTGCCAGCTCACCTGCGTCATTAGGGGGCCCGGAAAAACTGTTTTTT

size: NA
V: TRBV5-1
D: NA
J: TRBJ2-1
CDR3: CASSLAGSNYNEQFF
DNA: TGCGCCAGCAGCTTGGCGGGGTCTAACTACAATGAGCAGTTCTTC

size: once
V: TRBV24-1
D: NA
J: TRBJ1-2
CDR3: CATSNRDWDGYTF
DNA: TGTGCCACCAGCAACAGGGATTGGGATGGCTACACCTTC

size: NA
V: TRBV5-1
D: TRBD1
J: TRBJ2-2
CDR3: CASSWRTGSSTGELFF
DNA: TGCGCCAGCAGCTGGCGGACAGGGAGTAGCACCGGGGAGCTGTTTTTT

size: few
V: TRBV4-3
D: NA
J: TRBJ1-1
CDR3: CASSQDQDRAQAFF
DNA: TGCGCCAGCAGCCAAGATCAGGACAGAGCGCAAGCTTTCTTT

size: NA
V: TRBV6-2/TRBV6-3
D: NA
J: TRBJ1-5
CDR3: CASSRDGGEYSNQPQHF
DNA: TGTGCCAGCAGCCGGGATGGGGGGGAGTATAGCAATCAGCCCCAGCATTTT

size: NA
V: TRBV3-1/TRBV3-2
D: TRBD1
J: TRBJ1-2
CDR3: CASSGDRFYGYTF
DNA: TGTGCCAGCAGCGGGGACAGATTCTATGGCTACACCTTC